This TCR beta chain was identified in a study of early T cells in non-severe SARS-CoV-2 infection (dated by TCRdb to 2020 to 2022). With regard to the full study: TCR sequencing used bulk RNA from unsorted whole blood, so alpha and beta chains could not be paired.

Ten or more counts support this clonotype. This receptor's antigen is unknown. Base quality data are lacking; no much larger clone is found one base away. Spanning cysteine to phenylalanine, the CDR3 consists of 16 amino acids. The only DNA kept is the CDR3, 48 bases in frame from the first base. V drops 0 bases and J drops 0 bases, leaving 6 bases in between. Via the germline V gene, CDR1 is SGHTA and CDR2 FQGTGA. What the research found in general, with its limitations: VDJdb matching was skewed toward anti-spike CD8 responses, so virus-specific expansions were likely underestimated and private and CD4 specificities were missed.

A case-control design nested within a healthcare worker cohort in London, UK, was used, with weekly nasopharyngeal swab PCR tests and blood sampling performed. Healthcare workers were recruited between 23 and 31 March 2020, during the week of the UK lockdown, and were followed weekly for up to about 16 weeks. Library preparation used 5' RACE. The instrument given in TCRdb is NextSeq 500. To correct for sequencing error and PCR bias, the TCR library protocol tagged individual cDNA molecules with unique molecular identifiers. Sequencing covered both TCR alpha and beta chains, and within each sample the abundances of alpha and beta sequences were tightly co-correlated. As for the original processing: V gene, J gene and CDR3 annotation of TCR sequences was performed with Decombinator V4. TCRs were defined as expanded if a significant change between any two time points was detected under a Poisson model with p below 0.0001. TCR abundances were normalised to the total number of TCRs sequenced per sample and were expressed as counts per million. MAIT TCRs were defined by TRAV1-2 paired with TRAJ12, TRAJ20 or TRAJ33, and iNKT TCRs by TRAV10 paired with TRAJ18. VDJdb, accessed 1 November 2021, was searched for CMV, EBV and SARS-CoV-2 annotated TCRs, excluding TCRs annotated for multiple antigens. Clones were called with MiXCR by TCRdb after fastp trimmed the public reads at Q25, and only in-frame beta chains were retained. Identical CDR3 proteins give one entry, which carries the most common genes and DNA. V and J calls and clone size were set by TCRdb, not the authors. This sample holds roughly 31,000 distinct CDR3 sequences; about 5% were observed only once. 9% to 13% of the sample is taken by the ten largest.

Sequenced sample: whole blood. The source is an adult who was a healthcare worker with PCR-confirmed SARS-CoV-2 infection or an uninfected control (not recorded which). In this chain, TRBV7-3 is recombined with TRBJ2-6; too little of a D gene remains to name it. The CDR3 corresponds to CASSLTDSSGANVLTF. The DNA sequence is TGTGCCAGCAGCTTAACTGACTCCTCTGGGGCCAACGTCCTGACTTTC.